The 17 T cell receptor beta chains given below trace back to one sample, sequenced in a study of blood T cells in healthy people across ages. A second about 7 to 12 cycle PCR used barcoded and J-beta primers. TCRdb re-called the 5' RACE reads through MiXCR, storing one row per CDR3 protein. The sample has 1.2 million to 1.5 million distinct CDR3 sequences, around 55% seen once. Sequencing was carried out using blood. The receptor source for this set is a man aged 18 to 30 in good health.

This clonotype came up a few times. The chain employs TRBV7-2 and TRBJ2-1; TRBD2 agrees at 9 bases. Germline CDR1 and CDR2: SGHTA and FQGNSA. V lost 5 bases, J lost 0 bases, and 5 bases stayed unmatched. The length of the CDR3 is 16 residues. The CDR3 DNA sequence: TGTGCCAGCAGCACCCTAGCGGGGAGCTCCTACAATGAGCAGTTCTTC. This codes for CASSTLAGSSYNEQFF.

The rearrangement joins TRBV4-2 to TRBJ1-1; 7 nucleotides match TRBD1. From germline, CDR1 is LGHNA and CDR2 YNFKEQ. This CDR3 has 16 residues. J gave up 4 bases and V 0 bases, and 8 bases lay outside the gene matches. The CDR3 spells CASSQETGDSFTEAFF. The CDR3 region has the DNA TGTGCCAGCAGCCAAGAAACAGGGGATTCGTTCACTGAAGCTTTCTTT.

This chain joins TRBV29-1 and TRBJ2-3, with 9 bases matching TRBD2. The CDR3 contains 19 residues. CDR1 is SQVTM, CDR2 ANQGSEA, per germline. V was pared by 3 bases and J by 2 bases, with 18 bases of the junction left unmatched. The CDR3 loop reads CSVEGGFRWREGLTDTQYF. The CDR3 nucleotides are TGCAGCGTTGAGGGCGGCTTCAGGTGGCGGGAGGGCCTCACAGATACGCAGTATTTT.

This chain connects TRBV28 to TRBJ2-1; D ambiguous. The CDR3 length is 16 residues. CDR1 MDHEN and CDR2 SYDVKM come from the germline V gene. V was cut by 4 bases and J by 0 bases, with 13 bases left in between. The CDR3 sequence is CASSSLKGDSYNEQFF. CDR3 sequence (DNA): TGTGCCAGCAGTTCCTTGAAGGGCGACTCCTACAATGAGCAGTTCTTC.

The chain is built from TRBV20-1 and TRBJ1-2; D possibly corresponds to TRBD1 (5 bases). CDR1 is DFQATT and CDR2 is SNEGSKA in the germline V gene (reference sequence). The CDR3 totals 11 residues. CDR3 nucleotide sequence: TGCAGCGGGTCACGGGGGTTAGGCTACACCTTC. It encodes CSGSRGLGYTF.

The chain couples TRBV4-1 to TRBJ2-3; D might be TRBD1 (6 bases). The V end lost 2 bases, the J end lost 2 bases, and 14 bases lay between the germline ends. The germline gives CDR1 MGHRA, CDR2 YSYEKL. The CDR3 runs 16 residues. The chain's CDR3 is CASSQNQGTVTDTQYF. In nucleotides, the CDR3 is TGCGCCAGCAGCCAAAACCAGGGGACCGTCACAGATACGCAGTATTTT.

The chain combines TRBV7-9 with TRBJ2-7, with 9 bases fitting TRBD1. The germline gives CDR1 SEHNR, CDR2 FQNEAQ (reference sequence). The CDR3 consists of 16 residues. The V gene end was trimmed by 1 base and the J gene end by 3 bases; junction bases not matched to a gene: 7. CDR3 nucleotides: TGTGCCAGCAGCTTAGACCGACAGGGGGACCTCTACGAGCAGTACTTC. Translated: CASSLDRQGDLYEQYF.

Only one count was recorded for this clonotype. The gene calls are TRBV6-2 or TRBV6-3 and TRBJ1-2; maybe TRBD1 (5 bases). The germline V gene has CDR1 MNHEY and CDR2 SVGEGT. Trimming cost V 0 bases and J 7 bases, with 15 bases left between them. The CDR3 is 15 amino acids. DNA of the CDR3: TGTGCCAGCAGTTACTCGATTGCCGGGACCGGTGGCTACACCTTC. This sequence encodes CASSYSIAGTGGYTF.

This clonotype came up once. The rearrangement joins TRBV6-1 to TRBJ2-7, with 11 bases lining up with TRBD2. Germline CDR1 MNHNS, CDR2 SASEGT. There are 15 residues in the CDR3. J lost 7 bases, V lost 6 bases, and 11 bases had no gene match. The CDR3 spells CASRVSGGAVNEQYF. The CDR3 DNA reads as TGTGCCAGCAGGGTTAGCGGGGGGGCCGTCAATGAGCAGTACTTC.

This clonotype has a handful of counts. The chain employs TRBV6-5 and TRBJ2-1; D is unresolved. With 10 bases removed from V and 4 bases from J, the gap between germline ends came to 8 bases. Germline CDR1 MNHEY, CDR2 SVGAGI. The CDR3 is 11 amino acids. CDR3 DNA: TGTGCCACCTCCGGGTACAATGAGCAGTTCTTC. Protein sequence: CATSGYNEQFF.

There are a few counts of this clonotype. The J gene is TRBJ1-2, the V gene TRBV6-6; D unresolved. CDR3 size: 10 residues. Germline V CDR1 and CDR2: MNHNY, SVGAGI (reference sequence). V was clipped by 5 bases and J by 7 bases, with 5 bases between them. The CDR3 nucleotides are TGTGCCAGCAGTGCCGCTGGCTACACCTTC. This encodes CASSAAGYTF.

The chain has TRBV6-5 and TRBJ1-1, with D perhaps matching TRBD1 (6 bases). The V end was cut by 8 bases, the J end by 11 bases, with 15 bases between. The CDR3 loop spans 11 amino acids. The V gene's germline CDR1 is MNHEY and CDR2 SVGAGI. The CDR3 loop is CASFTTGNAFF. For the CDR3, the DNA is TGTGCCAGCTTCACTACAGGGAATGCTTTCTTT.

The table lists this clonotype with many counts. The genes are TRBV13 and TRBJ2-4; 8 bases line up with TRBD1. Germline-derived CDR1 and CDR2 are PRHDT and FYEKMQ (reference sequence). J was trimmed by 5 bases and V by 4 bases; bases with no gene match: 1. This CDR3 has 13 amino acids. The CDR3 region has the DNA TGTGCCAGCAGCTCGACAGGGGAAAACATTCAGTACTTC. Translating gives CASSSTGENIQYF.

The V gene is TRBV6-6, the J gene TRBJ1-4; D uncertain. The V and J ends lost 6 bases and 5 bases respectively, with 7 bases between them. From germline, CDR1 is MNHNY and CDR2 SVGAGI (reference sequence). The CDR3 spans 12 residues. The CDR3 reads CASSHMNEKLFF. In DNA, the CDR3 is TGTGCCAGCAGCCATATGAATGAAAAACTGTTTTTT.

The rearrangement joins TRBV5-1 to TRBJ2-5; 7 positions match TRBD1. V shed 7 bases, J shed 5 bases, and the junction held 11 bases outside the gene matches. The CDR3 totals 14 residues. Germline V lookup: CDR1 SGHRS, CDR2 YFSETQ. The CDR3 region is CASCTGQRMETQYF. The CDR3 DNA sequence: TGCGCCAGCTGCACGGGACAGAGAATGGAGACCCAGTACTTC.

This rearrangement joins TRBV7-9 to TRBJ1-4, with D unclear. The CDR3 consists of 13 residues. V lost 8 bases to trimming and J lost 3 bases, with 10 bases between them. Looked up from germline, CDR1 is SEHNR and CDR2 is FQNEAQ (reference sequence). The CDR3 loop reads CASAMTPNEKLFF. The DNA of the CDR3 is TGTGCCAGCGCTATGACCCCTAATGAAAAACTGTTTTTT.

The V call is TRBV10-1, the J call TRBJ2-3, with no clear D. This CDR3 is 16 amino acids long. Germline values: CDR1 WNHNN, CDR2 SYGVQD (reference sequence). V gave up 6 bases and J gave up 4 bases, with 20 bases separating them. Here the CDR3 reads CASSATTQQAADTQYF. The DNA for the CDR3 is TGCGCCAGCAGCGCTACTACACAGCAGGCTGCAGATACGCAGTATTTT.